Each of the 21 T cell receptor beta chains below was sequenced from the same sample in a study of CD8 T cells in ankylosing spondylitis. TCRdb called the 5' RACE reads again in MiXCR, with one record for every CDR3 protein. Among nearly 350,000 distinct CDR3 sequences listed, roughly 14% were seen once. Sequenced material: blood, either unsorted or a sorted T cell fraction (not recorded which). The receptors shown here come from a male donor with ankylosing spondylitis or in good health (not recorded which).

This clonotype showed up just a few times. The chain couples TRBV5-6 to TRBJ2-5; 7 bases line up with TRBD2. From germline, CDR1 is SGHDT and CDR2 YYEEEE. This CDR3 contains 15 residues. The V gene end was trimmed by 3 bases and the J gene end by 4 bases; junction bases not matched to a gene: 9. The CDR3 loop is CASSWGGRAGETQYF. Here the CDR3 DNA reads TGTGCCAGCAGCTGGGGAGGGAGGGCCGGAGAGACCCAGTACTTC.

This clonotype appeared a few times. The V call is TRBV5-6, the J call TRBJ2-2; TRBD2 matches at 9 bases. V lost 2 bases and J lost 1; bases outside the gene matches: 6. The CDR3 spans 17 residues. Per the germline V gene, CDR1 is SGHDT and CDR2 is YYEEEE. This chain's CDR3 is CASSFMRLAVNTGELFF. CDR3 sequence (DNA): TGTGCCAGCAGCTTCATGAGACTAGCGGTGAACACCGGGGAGCTGTTTTTT.

This clonotype was detected ten times or more. The V call is TRBV7-2, the J call TRBJ1-1, with D perhaps matching TRBD1 (5 bases). Germline V gives CDR1 SGHTA, CDR2 FQGNSA. V lost 4 bases and J 3 bases, leaving 12 bases between the germline ends. The CDR3 runs to 14 residues. The CDR3 is CASSSLDSYTEAFF. CDR3 coding DNA: TGTGCCAGCAGCTCCCTCGACAGTTACACTGAAGCTTTCTTT.

This clonotype came up many times. The genes are TRBV27 and TRBJ2-3; TRBD1 matches 12 bases. The germline V gene encodes CDR1 MNHEY and CDR2 SMNVEV (reference sequence). With 6 bases clipped from V and 3 bases from J, the junction kept 4 bases outside the gene matches. The CDR3 totals 15 residues. The CDR3 coding sequence is TGTGCCAGCAGCACGGGACAGGGGGCTACAGATACGCAGTATTTT. Amino acid sequence: CASSTGQGATDTQYF.

This clonotype was seen a handful of times. The rearrangement uses TRBV11-2 and TRBJ2-5; D is undetermined. The germline CDR1 and CDR2 sequences are SGHAT and FQNNGV. The V end was cut by 0 bases, the J end by 4 bases, with 9 bases between. CDR3 length equals 14 residues. CDR3 in amino acids: CASSLDLNSETQYF. In nucleotides, the CDR3 is TGTGCCAGCAGCTTAGATCTGAACTCAGAGACCCAGTACTTC.

The gene calls are TRBV7-9 and TRBJ2-3; 11 positions agree with TRBD2. V was pared by 4 bases and J by 2 bases, with 8 bases of the junction left unmatched. This CDR3 is 17 amino acids long. From germline, CDR1 is SEHNR and CDR2 FQNEAQ (reference sequence). The CDR3 nucleotides are TGTGCCAGCAGCTCGACTCGACTAGCGGGGAACACAGATACGCAGTATTTT. This translates into CASSSTRLAGNTDTQYF.

The chain recombines TRBV5-1 with TRBJ2-5; TRBD1 is a possible D gene (5 bases). V lost 7 bases, J lost 2 bases, and 15 bases lay in between. This CDR3 has 14 residues. Germline lookup yields CDR1 SGHRS and CDR2 YFSETQ. CDR3 sequence (DNA): TGCGCCAGCTACACCGGCAGGGATCAAGAGACCCAGTACTTC. Its translation is CASYTGRDQETQYF.

This clonotype was counted at least ten times. This chain joins TRBV12-3 or TRBV12-4 and TRBJ2-3; D gene uncertain. The CDR3 has 16 residues. V was cut by 6 bases and J by 0 bases, with 16 bases left in between. The CDR3 bases are TGTGCCAGCAGCCCCCCGGGCCGTATGAGCACAGATACGCAGTATTTT. Translated, it gives CASSPPGRMSTDTQYF.

This sequence joins TRBV6-5 and TRBJ2-1; D is possibly TRBD1 (5 bases). CDR3 length: 16 amino acids. Germline CDR1 reads MNHEY; CDR2 reads SVGAGI. Between the trimmed V and J ends, which lost 0 bases and 2 bases, there was a span of 11 bases. The CDR3 bases are TGTGCCAGCAGTTACTCGAGCCCAGGGCCCTACAATGAGCAGTTCTTC. Translation: CASSYSSPGPYNEQFF.

This clonotype has ten or more counts. The V gene is TRBV29-1, the J gene TRBJ2-3; 7 nucleotides line up with TRBD1. CDR3 size: 15 residues. The V segment lost 7 bases and the J segment 2 bases; nucleotides outside the gene matches: 12. Germline V gene data show CDR1 as SQVTM and CDR2 as ANQGSEA. The CDR3 coding sequence is TGCAGCGGGCTCAGGGGACAGAGCTTCACAGATACGCAGTATTTT. It is translated as CSGLRGQSFTDTQYF.

This clonotype was picked up a small number of times. This chain joins TRBV2 and TRBJ2-5, with 7 nucleotides matching TRBD2. This CDR3 is 12 amino acids long. V trimming: 4 bases; J trimming: 5 bases; junction bases outside the gene matches: 1. Germline V lookup: CDR1 SNHLY, CDR2 FYNNEI. In DNA form, the CDR3 reads TGTGCCAGCAGTGCGCGGGGGGAGACCCAGTACTTC. Its translation is CASSARGETQYF. Drawing the rest from reference TRBV2 and TRBJ2-5, the complete variable domain is EPEVTQTPSHQVTQMGQEVILRCVPISNHLYFYWYRQILGQKVEFLVSFYNNEISEKSEIFDDQFSVERPDGSNFTLKIRSTKLEDSAMYFCASSARGETQYFGPGTRLLVL.

This clonotype came up a few times. The CDR3 bases are TGTGCCAGCAGTTTCCAGTTATCCTACAATGAGCAGTTCTTC. Protein: CASSFQLSYNEQFF. V gene TRBV27 combines with J gene TRBJ2-1; no clear D. The CDR3 length is 14 residues. Trimming pared 3 bases from V and 1 base from J, leaving 7 bases between. Germline assignment: CDR1 MNHEY and CDR2 SMNVEV (reference sequence).

The chain employs TRBV2 and TRBJ1-1; 9 bases fit TRBD1. Germline V gene lookup returns CDR1 SNHLY and CDR2 FYNNEI. With 10 bases clipped from V and 3 bases from J, the junction kept 3 bases outside the gene matches. This CDR3 comprises 12 residues. The CDR3 coding sequence is TGTGCCACCTGGGACAGGGACACTGAAGCTTTCTTT. Residues: CATWDRDTEAFF.

The V call is TRBV5-4, the J call TRBJ2-3, with D hard to call. The CDR3 length is 14 residues. The germline gives CDR1 SGHNT, CDR2 YYREEE (reference sequence). V was shortened by 0 bases and J by 2 bases, with 7 bases between the two germline ends. CDR3 region: CASSLERATDTQYF. The CDR3 nucleotides are TGTGCCAGCAGCTTGGAGAGAGCCACAGATACGCAGTATTTT.

The V gene is TRBV12-3 or TRBV12-4, the J gene TRBJ1-5; D uncertain. This CDR3 is 15 amino acids long. Trimming took off 3 bases at V and 6 bases at J, with 15 bases between the two ends. The CDR3 here is CASSLKQLKGQPQHF. The CDR3 DNA follows: TGTGCCAGCAGTTTGAAACAGTTAAAGGGTCAGCCCCAGCATTTT.

This rearrangement joins TRBV5-5 to TRBJ2-1, with TRBD2 identical over 13 bases. Germline V CDR1 and CDR2: SGHKS, YYEKEE (reference sequence). With V trimmed by 0 bases and J by 2 bases, 5 bases remained unmatched. The CDR3 is 18 amino acids. This chain's CDR3 is CASSLAGLAGAPYNEQFF. The CDR3, as DNA: TGTGCCAGCAGCTTGGCCGGACTAGCGGGAGCCCCCTACAATGAGCAGTTCTTC.

This chain links TRBV12-3 or TRBV12-4 with TRBJ1-1; 10 nucleotides line up with TRBD1. The ends lost 6 bases at V and 2 bases at J; junction bases unmatched: 3. The CDR3 is made up of 14 amino acids. The CDR3 bases are TGTGCCAGCAGGGCGACAGGGGGCAACACTGAAGCTTTCTTT. Protein sequence: CASRATGGNTEAFF.

The rearrangement joins TRBV12-3 or TRBV12-4 to TRBJ1-5; D ambiguous. Trimming shortened V by 3 bases and J by 7 bases, and 13 bases separated the two germline ends. CDR3 size: 14 residues. The CDR3 DNA sequence: TGTGCCAGCAGTTTGAGTGGGGTGAGGCAGCCCCAGCATTTT. It translates to CASSLSGVRQPQHF.

V usage is TRBV12-5 and J usage is TRBJ2-7, with 7 bases aligning to TRBD1. The CDR3 contains 14 residues. CDR1 is LGHNT, CDR2 FRNRAP, per germline. The V and J ends lost 1 base and 5 bases, in that order; junction bases with no gene match: 5. CDR3: CASGLGVDRNEQYF. The CDR3 nucleotides read TGTGCTAGTGGTTTGGGAGTGGACAGGAACGAGCAGTACTTC. Combining the CDR3 with reference TRBV12-5 and TRBJ2-7 gives the whole variable domain DARVTQTPRHKVTEMGQEVTMRCQPILGHNTVFWYRQTMMQGLELLAYFRNRAPLDDSGMPKDRFSAEMPDATLATLKIQPSEPRDSAVYFCASGLGVDRNEQYFGPGTRLTVT.

This chain joins TRBV20-1 and TRBJ1-2, with D perhaps matching TRBD1 (5 bases). V shed 5 bases and J shed 4 bases, with 14 bases lying between them. This CDR3 has 13 amino acids. Per the germline V gene, CDR1 is DFQATT and CDR2 is SNEGSKA (reference sequence). CDR3 coding DNA: TGCAGTGCTTCGTCGGGGAGGGGCTATGGCTACACCTTC. This encodes CSASSGRGYGYTF.

In this sample, this clonotype turned up a few times. The rearrangement joins TRBV9 to TRBJ1-6; D possibly corresponds to TRBD1 (5 bases). The ends were cut back, 3 bases at V and 7 bases at J, with 14 bases in the middle. The germline V gene encodes CDR1 SGDLS and CDR2 YYNGEE. The CDR3 runs 15 residues. In DNA form, the CDR3 reads TGTGCCAGCAGCGCCGAATACGGGGGGAATTCACCCCTCCACTTT. Protein sequence: CASSAEYGGNSPLHF.